This paragraph reports one T cell receptor (beta chain). The germline gives CDR1 DFQATT, CDR2 SNEGSKA (reference sequence). V shed 5 bases and J shed 4 bases, with 15 bases lying between them. The CDR3 consists of 14 residues. TCR beta CDR3 sequences were amplified from RNA transcripts. Researchers ran a first-round RT-PCR on the TCR CDR3 using the HTBI primer set. TCRdb re-derived calls from the multiplex PCR reads in MiXCR, one entry per CDR3 protein. The sample yields around 570,000 distinct CDR3 sequences, 15% to 20% seen once. The source of the sample is a study of T cells in Graves' hyperthyroidism and ophthalmopathy. At least 3 on the Clinical Activity Score was recorded for ophthalmopathy patients, who also had NOSPECS grade at least 4 and duration under 3 months.

The genes are TRBV20-1 and TRBJ2-1, with D perhaps TRBD1 or TRBD2 (5 bases each). The sequence derives from a man aged 40-50 years with Graves' ophthalmopathy. The sample comprised blood. CDR3 bases: TGCAGTGCTCGGGGCCTGTTTGGATACAATGAGCAGTTCTTC. Translation gives CSARGLFGYNEQFF.